These T cell receptor beta chains were read from a single sample in a study of Ad26.COV2.S vaccination and SARS-CoV-2 variants. Generated by immunoSEQ multiplex PCR, the TCRdb table keeps only in-frame clones and is missing some. Counted here are some 520,000 clones, around 88% occurring once; the ten biggest clones make up more than 10%. Sequenced here: peripheral blood, sampled in a trial of Ad26.COV2.S vaccine versus placebo. The origin of the receptors is a person between 18 and 59 years old who received the Ad26.COV2.S COVID-19 vaccine or a placebo. CDR3s include the opening cysteine and the closing phenylalanine or tryptophan. The D gene is left open where the match is weak. Size tells how often a clone was seen (once, few, many) or the class of an expanded clone, and some rows leave it out.

d_call,v_call,clone_size,j_call,cdr3_aa,cdr3_nt
.,TRBV29-1,.,TRBJ2-7,CSVEDYEQYF,TGCAGCGTTGAAGACTACGAGCAGTACTTC
TRBD1,TRBV4-1,.,TRBJ1-1,CASSTRTGNTEAFF,TGCGCCAGCAGCACTCGGACAGGGAACACTGAAGCTTTCTTT
.,TRBV3-1/TRBV3-2,.,TRBJ2-1,CASSQALGRNEQFF,TGTGCCAGCAGCCAAGCCTTGGGGAGGAATGAGCAGTTCTTC
.,TRBV11-1,.,TRBJ2-1,CASSSGNGNEQFF,TGTGCCAGCAGCTCGGGGAACGGGAATGAGCAGTTCTTC
TRBD1,TRBV28,.,TRBJ2-7,CASRNTGTGGNYEQYF,TGTGCCAGCAGGAATACCGGGACAGGGGGTAACTACGAGCAGTACTTC
TRBD1,TRBV30,.,TRBJ1-4,CAWSVRQGREKLFF,TGTGCCTGGAGTGTGCGACAGGGGAGGGAAAAACTGTTTTTT
TRBD1,TRBV29-1,few,TRBJ1-2,CSVDTGAGYTF,TGCAGCGTAGATACAGGGGCCGGCTACACCTTC
TRBD2,TRBV18,.,TRBJ2-7,CASSHKTSGSSYEQYF,TGTGCCAGCTCTCACAAGACTAGCGGGAGTTCCTACGAGCAGTACTTC
.,TRBV6-4,.,TRBJ2-6,CASSAGTGANVLTF,TGTGCCAGCAGTGCGGGGACCGGGGCCAACGTCCTGACTTTC
TRBD1,TRBV28,.,TRBJ2-7,CASIPLPGTGGPYEQYF,TGTGCCAGCATTCCCTTACCCGGGACAGGGGGCCCCTACGAGCAGTACTTC
.,TRBV6-5,.,TRBJ2-3,CASSITGPPDTQYF,TGTGCCAGCAGTATAACAGGTCCGCCAGATACGCAGTATTTT
.,TRBV28,.,TRBJ1-1,CASTNAGGNTEAFF,TGTGCCAGCACCAATGCCGGGGGGAACACTGAAGCTTTCTTT
.,TRBV12-3/TRBV12-4,many,TRBJ1-2,CASSLNYGYTF,TGTGCCAGCAGTTTGAACTATGGCTACACCTTC
.,TRBV4-3,.,TRBJ2-7,CASSQVMGYEQYF,TGCGCCAGCAGCCAAGTTATGGGGTACGAGCAGTACTTC
.,TRBV7-9,.,TRBJ1-1,CASSLDGGTEAFF,TGTGCCAGCAGCTTAGATGGGGGGACTGAAGCTTTCTTT